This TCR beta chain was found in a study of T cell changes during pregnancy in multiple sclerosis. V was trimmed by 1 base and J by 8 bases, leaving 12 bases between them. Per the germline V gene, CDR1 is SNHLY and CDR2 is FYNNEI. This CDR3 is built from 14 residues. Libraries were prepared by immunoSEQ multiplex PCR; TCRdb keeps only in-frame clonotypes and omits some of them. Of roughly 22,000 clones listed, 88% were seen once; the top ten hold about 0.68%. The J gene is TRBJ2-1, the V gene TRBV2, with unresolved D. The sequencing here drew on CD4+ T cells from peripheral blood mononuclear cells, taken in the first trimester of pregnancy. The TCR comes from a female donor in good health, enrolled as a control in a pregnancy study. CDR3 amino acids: CASSEVLRGYEQFF. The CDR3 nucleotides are TGTGCCAGCAGTGAAGTCTTAAGAGGTTATGAGCAGTTCTTC. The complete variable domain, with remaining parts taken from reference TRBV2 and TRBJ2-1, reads EPEVTQTPSHQVTQMGQEVILRCVPISNHLYFYWYRQILGQKVEFLVSFYNNEISEKSEIFDDQFSVERPDGSNFTLKIRSTKLEDSAMYFCASSEVLRGYEQFFGPGTRLTVL.